These 29 T cell receptor beta chains originate from one sample sequenced in a study of shared clonotypes between healthy human individuals (dated by TCRdb to about 2020). The library came from the immunoSEQ multiplex PCR assay. TCRdb mirrors the immuneACCESS table, restricted to in-frame sequences. Some clones are absent from its copies; in checked studies, under half trace to an unresolved V gene, and the reason for the others is unknown. The sample table records just over 2,000,000 clones; 85% to 95% of these occur just once. The biggest ten clones account for 0.1% to 0.15% of the sample. The source material was naive CD4+ T cells sorted from blood. The label giving this sample's cell subset or site can be read as: CD45RA+ positively selected. Receptors originate from a man aged 18 to 35 in good health.

J is TRBJ2-7 and V is TRBV6-1; a possible D gene is TRBD1 (6 bases). V was shortened by 2 bases and J by 0 bases, with 11 bases between the two germline ends. The germline CDR1 and CDR2 sequences are MNHNS and SASEGT. This CDR3 is 15 amino acids long. CDR3 residues: CASSETGPSSYEQYF. The CDR3 nucleotides read TGTGCCAGCAGTGAAACAGGGCCGAGCTCCTACGAGCAGTACTTC.

The chain uses TRBV7-2 and TRBJ1-5, with 7 bases fitting TRBD1. This CDR3 spans 14 amino acids. Germline CDR1 reads SGHTA; CDR2 reads FQGNSA. J lost 3 bases, V lost 5 bases, and 4 bases had no gene match. CDR3 amino acids: CASSRQGDNQPQHF. DNA for the CDR3: TGTGCCAGCAGCCGTCAGGGGGACAATCAGCCCCAGCATTTT.

The chain is built from TRBV5-4 and TRBJ2-3, with 7 bases matching TRBD2. Germline V lookup: CDR1 SGHNT, CDR2 YYREEE (reference sequence). With 0 bases clipped from V and 2 bases from J, the junction kept 9 bases outside the gene matches. CDR3 length: 17 amino acids. CDR3 bases: TGTGCCAGCAGCTTGGCTCTACCGGGACTATCCACAGATACGCAGTATTTT. This encodes CASSLALPGLSTDTQYF.

This clone was seen only once. J is TRBJ1-5 and V is TRBV5-8; 9 bases are shared with TRBD1. Per germline, CDR1 SGHTS and CDR2 YDEGEE. The CDR3 runs 13 residues. V lost 4 bases, J lost 6 bases, and 2 bases stayed unmatched. The CDR3 DNA reads TGTGCCAGCAGCACAGGGGGCCTTCAGCCCCAGCATTTT. Translated: CASSTGGLQPQHF. The full variable domain, with the rest looked up from reference TRBV5-8 and TRBJ1-5, is EAGVTQSPTHLIKTRGQQATLRCSPISGHTSVYWYQQALGLGLQFLLWYDEGEERNRGNFPPRFSGRQFPNYSSELNVNALELEDSALYLCASSTGGLQPQHFGDGTRLSIL.

V and J are TRBV2 and TRBJ2-3; TRBD2 matches 8 bases. There are 20 residues in the CDR3. Germline lookup yields CDR1 SNHLY and CDR2 FYNNEI. Trimming cost V 0 bases and J 2 bases; bases outside gene matches: 16. The DNA for the CDR3 is TGTGCCAGCAGTGAAGCCTCTTTCCGGGAGGGGAGACCACACACAGATACGCAGTATTTT. It specifies CASSEASFREGRPHTDTQYF.

The chain joins TRBV10-3 to TRBJ2-5, with D possibly TRBD1 on 6 matching bases. The CDR3 is made up of 11 amino acids. From germline, CDR1 is ENHRY and CDR2 SYGVKD. V was trimmed by 3 bases and J by 7 bases, leaving 6 bases between them. CDR3 in DNA: TGTGCCATCAGTGAAGGGGGGACCCAGTACTTC. Translating gives CAISEGGTQYF.

This clone appeared a single time. V and J are TRBV15 and TRBJ1-2; D possibly corresponds to TRBD1 (5 bases). Germline CDR1 reads LNHNV; CDR2 reads YYDKDF (reference sequence). V lost 6 bases to trimming and J lost 6 bases, with 20 bases between them. The CDR3 has 15 amino acids. CDR3 region: CATRPRRQKGDGYTF. As DNA, the CDR3 is TGTGCCACCAGACCAAGGAGACAAAAAGGGGATGGCTACACCTTC.

V and J are TRBV5-6 and TRBJ2-3; 11 bases align to TRBD2. Trimming took 1 base from V and 5 from J; bases not matched to a gene: 6. Germline CDR1 SGHDT, CDR2 YYEEEE. The CDR3 extends over 16 amino acids. The CDR3 bases are TGTGCCAGCAGCTTGTTTGGGACTAGCGGTATAGATACGCAGTATTTT. The encoded protein is CASSLFGTSGIDTQYF.

The chain carries TRBV2 and TRBJ1-2; perhaps TRBD1 as D (6 bases). The CDR3 is made up of 13 amino acids. The V end was cut by 5 bases, the J end by 4 bases, with 11 bases between. The germline V gene encodes CDR1 SNHLY and CDR2 FYNNEI. DNA of the CDR3: TGTGCCAGCAGTCCACAGGGTGCCTATGGCTACACCTTC. Translated, it gives CASSPQGAYGYTF.

The rearrangement uses TRBV6-1 and TRBJ1-2, with TRBD1 identical over 10 bases. CDR3 length equals 16 residues. Germline assignment: CDR1 MNHNS and CDR2 SASEGT. V trimming: 4 bases; J trimming: 7 bases; junction bases outside the gene matches: 12. The CDR3 DNA sequence: TGTGCCAGCAGTGTAGACAGGGGGCTGGTTCCGATTGGCTACACCTTC. This translates into CASSVDRGLVPIGYTF.

This chain uses TRBV7-2 with TRBJ2-3, with 11 bases identical to TRBD2. Germline loops: CDR1 SGHTA, CDR2 FQGNSA. Unmatched junction bases numbered 12, after V lost 2 bases and J lost 5 bases. The CDR3 loop spans 18 amino acids. CDR3 DNA: TGTGCCAGCAGCTTACCGGGGCTAGCGGGAGGAGGGAAAGATACGCAGTATTTT. This translates into CASSLPGLAGGGKDTQYF.

Points on this clone: A single base separates this from a much larger clone, so it may be a read error. This chain connects TRBV7-2 to TRBJ1-2; 8 positions agree with TRBD1. V lost 3 bases, J lost 3 bases, and 3 bases stayed unmatched. This CDR3 is 14 amino acids long. Germline V lookup: CDR1 SGHTA, CDR2 FQGNSA. The CDR3, as DNA: TGTGCCAGCAGCTTGGTGGGACAGGACTATGGCTACACCTTC. Protein: CASSLVGQDYGYTF.

This chain links TRBV10-3 with TRBJ1-2; the D gene is possibly TRBD1 (5 bases). With 4 bases removed from V and 0 bases from J, the gap between germline ends came to 12 bases. Germline lookup yields CDR1 ENHRY and CDR2 SYGVKD. CDR3 size: 15 residues. The CDR3 nucleotides are TGTGCCATCAGTGCCAGGGCTGCCTCTAACTATGGCTACACCTTC. Its translation is CAISARAASNYGYTF.

This rearrangement joins TRBV28 to TRBJ2-3; possibly TRBD1 or TRBD2 for D (5 bases each). V dropped 6 bases and J dropped 0 bases, with 13 bases sitting between them. CDR1 MDHEN and CDR2 SYDVKM come from the germline V gene. The CDR3 runs to 15 residues. Here the CDR3 reads CASSPSGASTDTQYF. Here the CDR3 DNA reads TGTGCCAGCAGCCCCTCCGGGGCTAGCACAGATACGCAGTATTTT.

V is TRBV6-1 and J is TRBJ1-4, with a tentative D call TRBD1 (6 bases). The CDR3 covers 14 residues. Trimming removed 8 bases at V and 5 bases at J, with 15 bases between. The germline gives CDR1 MNHNS, CDR2 SASEGT. For the CDR3, the DNA is TGTGCCAGCGCTTGGACAGACTTAAATGAAAAACTGTTTTTT. Translation: CASAWTDLNEKLFF.

The gene calls are TRBV14 and TRBJ1-1; 8 nucleotides align to TRBD1. Germline V gene data show CDR1 as SGHDN and CDR2 as FVKESK. With 3 bases clipped from V and 5 bases from J, the junction kept 8 bases outside the gene matches. The CDR3 extends over 15 amino acids. CDR3 region: CASSQIQGANTEAFF. DNA of the CDR3: TGTGCCAGCAGCCAGATTCAGGGGGCGAATACTGAAGCTTTCTTT.

CDR3 in amino acids: CASSPAMNTEAFF. The DNA for the CDR3 is TGCGCCAGCAGCCCAGCAATGAACACTGAAGCTTTCTTT. V usage is TRBV5-1 and J usage is TRBJ1-1; D gene ambiguous. The CDR3 covers 13 residues. Germline assignment: CDR1 SGHRS and CDR2 YFSETQ. Trimming removed 4 bases from V and 0 bases from J, with 7 bases in between.

This chain connects TRBV6-1 to TRBJ2-1; TRBD1 matches at 9 bases. CDR3 length: 15 residues. With 8 bases clipped from V and 2 bases from J, the junction kept 7 bases outside the gene matches. In germline, CDR1 is MNHNS, CDR2 SASEGT. CDR3 bases: TGTGCCAGCCTTGCCGGGACAGGGACCTACAATGAGCAGTTCTTC. As protein: CASLAGTGTYNEQFF.

The gene calls are TRBV4-1 and TRBJ1-6; tentatively, D is TRBD1 (5 bases). CDR1 MGHRA and CDR2 YSYEKL come from the germline V gene. The CDR3 length is 17 residues. Trimming left V 2 bases short and J 7 bases short, with 18 bases between. Written as DNA, the CDR3 is TGCGCCAGCAGCCAACTCCCCTGGGGGGAGGTAAATTCACCCCTCCACTTT. As protein: CASSQLPWGEVNSPLHF.

As for this clone: Other DNA variants within this sample encode the same CDR3. The rearrangement uses TRBV28 and TRBJ2-2; 11 bases match TRBD1. This CDR3 has 15 amino acids. Per germline, CDR1 MDHEN and CDR2 SYDVKM. V lost 6 bases and J lost 5; bases outside the gene matches: 5. CDR3 sequence reads: CASRSGTGGTGELFF. The CDR3 DNA reads as TGTGCCAGCAGATCCGGGACAGGGGGGACCGGGGAGCTGTTTTTT.

The rearrangement uses TRBV11-2 and TRBJ2-5; 12 nucleotides align to TRBD2. The ends lost 3 bases at V and 3 bases at J; junction bases unmatched: 5. CDR3 length: 16 amino acids. The germline V gene has CDR1 SGHAT and CDR2 FQNNGV. The CDR3 is CASSFRLAGVEETQYF. Written as DNA, the CDR3 is TGTGCCAGCAGCTTCCGACTAGCGGGAGTGGAAGAGACCCAGTACTTC.

The V call is TRBV15, the J call TRBJ2-1, with a possible D match to TRBD1 (6 bases). There are 12 residues in the CDR3. The V end was cut by 4 bases, the J end by 6 bases, with 7 bases between. Germline lookup yields CDR1 LNHNV and CDR2 YYDKDF (reference sequence). The CDR3: CATSTGANEQFF. The DNA for the CDR3 is TGTGCCACCAGCACAGGGGCCAATGAGCAGTTCTTC.

Concerning this clone itself: The sample has other DNA sequences that encode this CDR3 too. The rearrangement links TRBV11-3 to TRBJ2-2; no firm D call. Germline-derived CDR1 and CDR2 are SGHNT and YENEEA. The length of the CDR3 is 14 residues. The germline V and J ends were trimmed by 3 bases and 5 bases, with 10 bases remaining between them. CDR3 in amino acids: CASSLESGTGELFF. The CDR3 DNA follows: TGTGCCAGCAGCTTGGAATCTGGGACCGGGGAGCTGTTTTTT.

The chain joins TRBV7-2 to TRBJ2-5; 7 nucleotides align to TRBD2. Germline V gene lookup returns CDR1 SGHTA and CDR2 FQGNSA. The V and J ends lost 5 bases and 5 bases, in that order; junction bases with no gene match: 8. The CDR3 is made up of 14 amino acids. CDR3 DNA sequence: TGTGCCAGCAGCCTCCCGACTAGCTCGGAGACCCAGTACTTC. Amino acid sequence: CASSLPTSSETQYF.

The chain is built from TRBV7-9 and TRBJ1-2; no definite D call. The V end was cut by 3 bases, the J end by 4 bases, with 12 bases between. Germline V gene lookup returns CDR1 SEHNR and CDR2 FQNEAQ (reference sequence). This CDR3 has 14 residues. CDR3 amino acids: CASSLPAGAYGYTF. CDR3 DNA sequence: TGTGCCAGCAGCTTGCCCGCCGGTGCCTATGGCTACACCTTC.

The chain employs TRBV27 and TRBJ2-3, with a tentative D call TRBD2 (6 bases). Per the germline V gene, CDR1 is MNHEY and CDR2 is SMNVEV (reference sequence). The CDR3 sequence is 15 residues long. V gave up 6 bases and J gave up 2 bases, with 15 bases separating them. The CDR3 bases are TGTGCCAGCAGACTAGCCCCAACATCCACAGATACGCAGTATTTT. It yields the protein CASRLAPTSTDTQYF.

This rearrangement joins TRBV5-4 to TRBJ1-2; possible D gene TRBD1, 5 bases. The CDR3 is 13 residues long. Trimming cost V 4 bases and J 2 bases, with 9 bases left between them. Germline values: CDR1 SGHNT, CDR2 YYREEE (reference sequence). CDR3 protein: CASSGDPNYGYTF. The CDR3 bases are TGTGCCAGCAGCGGGGACCCGAACTATGGCTACACCTTC.

The chain is built from TRBV5-1 and TRBJ2-5, with 10 bases lining up with TRBD1. Trimming cost V 4 bases and J 5 bases; bases outside gene matches: 5. The germline CDR1 and CDR2 sequences are SGHRS and YFSETQ. CDR3 length: 14 residues. The CDR3 protein is CASSTGTGAETQYF. The CDR3 coding sequence is TGCGCCAGCAGCACCGGGACAGGGGCCGAGACCCAGTACTTC.

The V call is TRBV27, the J call TRBJ2-4, with 11 bases lining up with TRBD1. The germline gives CDR1 MNHEY, CDR2 SMNVEV (reference sequence). This CDR3 region has 17 residues. V dropped 5 bases and J dropped 4; count of bases not matched to a gene: 10. This chain's CDR3 is CASSASGTGGGKNIQYF. The CDR3 nucleotides are TGTGCCAGCAGTGCATCCGGGACAGGGGGTGGAAAAAACATTCAGTACTTC.